The T cell receptor beta chain described here comes from a study of T-cell reconstitution after alpha-beta-depleted transplantation in children. V gave up 0 bases and J gave up 9 bases; unmatched junction bases: 9. Germline assignment: CDR1 SGHNT and CDR2 YYREEE (reference sequence). CDR3 length: 16 residues. This clonotype turned up a few times. The TCRbeta library was prepared with unique molecular identifiers. TCRdb independently ran MiXCR on the PCR reads; one entry per CDR3 protein. The sample holds around 670,000 distinct CDR3 sequences; less than 15% are singletons and the top ten take roughly 0.77%.

The receptor was derived from a girl aged 2-10 years with congenital amegakaryocytic thrombocytopenia, due to receive a stem cell transplant. The V and J genes are TRBV5-4 and TRBJ2-1, with TRBD2 matching 10 bases. Sequenced material: PBMCs, taken before TCRalphabeta/CD19-depleted stem cell transplant. This chain's CDR3 is CASSLVLASGSGEQFF. Here the CDR3 DNA reads TGTGCCAGCAGCTTGGTGCTGGCTAGCGGGAGTGGTGAGCAGTTCTTC.